A single sample is the source of the 23 T cell receptor beta chains below, sequenced in a study of T cell responses to AZD1222 COVID-19 vaccine. Profiling relied on immunoSEQ multiplex PCR, and the TCRdb table lists in-frame clones only, not all of them. The profile covers around 30,000 clones, with 85% to 95% appearing a single time and around 8.1% taken by the ten largest. Sequenced here: peripheral blood, sampled on day 0 of AZD1222 vaccination. These TCRs come from an adult in good health.

The chain joins TRBV30 to TRBJ2-3; 12 bases map to TRBD2. Germline V gene sequence: CDR1 GTSNPN, CDR2 SVGIG (reference sequence). This CDR3 spans 16 amino acids. The J segment lost 2 bases and the V segment lost 4 bases, leaving 7 bases of the junction unmatched. CDR3 sequence: CAWTLGLAGHTDTQYF. In DNA, the CDR3 is TGTGCCTGGACCCTTGGACTAGCGGGGCACACAGATACGCAGTATTTT.

V gene TRBV12-3 or TRBV12-4 combines with J gene TRBJ1-5; possibly TRBD1 for D (5 bases). Trimming stripped 5 bases from V and 4 bases from J, with 9 bases between. CDR3 length: 13 residues. This chain's CDR3 is CASSRNRNQPQHF. The CDR3 nucleotides are TGTGCCAGCAGTCGGAACAGGAATCAGCCCCAGCATTTT.

Only a few counts were recorded for this clone. V and J are TRBV10-3 and TRBJ1-1; 7 positions match TRBD1. Germline V gene lookup returns CDR1 ENHRY and CDR2 SYGVKD. The V segment lost 4 bases and the J segment 5 bases; nucleotides outside the gene matches: 7. This CDR3 spans 14 amino acids. CDR3 in DNA: TGTGCCATCAGTGGGAGACAGGGCGAGACTGAAGCTTTCTTT. It codes for CAISGRQGETEAFF.

This clone was counted a single time. In nucleotides, the CDR3 is TGTGCCAGCAGCCAAGATGAATGGTACGAGCAGTACTTC. Translating it yields CASSQDEWYEQYF. The V gene is TRBV14, the J gene TRBJ2-7; no firm D call. Germline CDR1 and CDR2: SGHDN and FVKESK. There are 13 residues in the CDR3. The V gene lost 0 bases and the J gene lost 4 bases, with 7 bases spanning the gap. Using reference TRBV14 and TRBJ2-7 for the parts outside the CDR3, the full variable domain is EAGVTQFPSHSVIEKGQTVTLRCDPISGHDNLYWYRRVMGKEIKFLLHFVKESKQDESGMPNNRFLAERTGGTYSTLKVQPAELEDSGVYFCASSQDEWYEQYFGPGTRLTVT.

The chain combines TRBV27 with TRBJ2-1; D gene unclear. Germline values: CDR1 MNHEY, CDR2 SMNVEV (reference sequence). V gave up 2 bases and J gave up 7 bases, with 12 bases separating them. The CDR3 is 14 residues long. CDR3 bases: TGTGCCAGCAGTTTAGATAGAGAGTGGAATGAGCAGTTCTTC. Its protein is CASSLDREWNEQFF.

J is TRBJ2-1 and V is TRBV10-1, with D hard to call. This CDR3 has 12 amino acids. CDR1 is WNHNN, CDR2 SYGVQD, per germline (reference sequence). Between the trimmed V and J ends, which lost 8 bases and 1 base, there was a span of 6 bases. The CDR3 sequence is CASEGSYNEQFF. In nucleotides, the CDR3 is TGCGCCAGCGAAGGGTCCTACAATGAGCAGTTCTTC.

The chain has TRBV6-4 and TRBJ2-1, with 11 bases that match TRBD2. The CDR3 spans 15 residues. CDR1 MRHNA and CDR2 SNTAGT come from the germline V gene. Trimming took 4 bases from V and 5 from J; bases not matched to a gene: 4. This CDR3 is CASSVGTSGDNEQFF. CDR3 in DNA: TGTGCCAGCAGTGTCGGGACTAGCGGAGACAATGAGCAGTTCTTC.

The chain couples TRBV10-1 to TRBJ1-6; D call uncertain. With 3 bases removed from V and 3 bases from J, the gap between germline ends came to 3 bases. CDR1 and CDR2 (germline): WNHNN, SYGVQD (reference sequence). This CDR3 has 13 amino acids. The CDR3 sequence: CASSDNYNSPLHF. The CDR3 DNA follows: TGCGCCAGCAGTGACAACTATAATTCACCCCTCCACTTT.

The chain carries TRBV7-2 and TRBJ2-3, with TRBD2 as a possible D gene (7 bases). The CDR3 is made up of 16 amino acids. Germline V gene sequence: CDR1 SGHTA, CDR2 FQGNSA. Trimming cost V 2 bases and J 2 bases, with 14 bases left between them. CDR3 nucleotide sequence: TGTGCCAGCAGCTTATTGGGGGGGGGCATCACAGATACGCAGTATTTT. It encodes CASSLLGGGITDTQYF.

The CDR3 DNA follows: TGTGCCAGCAGTTACCAGACTAGCGGGAATGATGAGCAGTTCTTC. Translation: CASSYQTSGNDEQFF. This chain joins TRBV6-2 or TRBV6-3 and TRBJ2-1; 11 nucleotides agree with TRBD2. Germline CDR1 and CDR2: MNHEY and SVGEGT. The CDR3 consists of 15 residues. V dropped 2 bases and J dropped 8; count of bases not matched to a gene: 5.

The DNA for the CDR3 is TGTGCCAGCAGCCAAGATTCCAGCGGGGGCCCTAGGACGGAGACCCAGTACTTC. Its protein is CASSQDSSGGPRTETQYF. The rearrangement links TRBV3-1 (or the pseudogene TRBV3-2) to TRBJ2-5, with 8 bases aligning to TRBD2. Trimming cost V 0 bases and J 5 bases; bases outside gene matches: 14. CDR1 LGHDT and CDR2 YNNKEL come from the germline V gene (reference sequence). The CDR3 totals 18 residues.

The rearrangement uses TRBV5-1 and TRBJ2-1; D possibly corresponds to TRBD2 (5 bases). Germline V gene data show CDR1 as SGHRS and CDR2 as YFSETQ. The CDR3 runs 13 residues. With 2 bases removed from V and 7 bases from J, the gap between germline ends came to 10 bases. The chain's CDR3 is CASSLLGGNEQFF. The CDR3 DNA reads as TGCGCCAGCAGCTTACTAGGCGGGAATGAGCAGTTCTTC.

The chain combines TRBV28 with TRBJ2-7; 8 positions match TRBD1. Germline V lookup: CDR1 MDHEN, CDR2 SYDVKM. With 6 bases clipped from V and 2 bases from J, the junction kept 12 bases outside the gene matches. CDR3 length: 16 residues. CDR3 nucleotide sequence: TGTGCCAGCAGCACGACAGGGGCCCAAGGGACCTACGAGCAGTACTTC. Its translation is CASSTTGAQGTYEQYF. Full variable domain (remainder filled in from reference TRBV28 and TRBJ2-7): DVKVTQSSRYLVKRTGEKVFLECVQDMDHENMFWYRQDPGLGLRLIYFSYDVKMKEKGDIPEGYSVSREKKERFSLILESASTNQTSMYLCASSTTGAQGTYEQYFGPGTRLTVT.

The chain joins TRBV19 to TRBJ1-5; maybe TRBD1 (6 bases). This CDR3 is 17 amino acids long. Germline CDR1 reads LNHDA; CDR2 reads SQIVND (reference sequence). V was trimmed by 7 bases and J by 4 bases, leaving 23 bases between them. The CDR3, as DNA: TGTGCCAGTATGACGCTCGGTAGGACAGCGGGAAATCAGCCCCAGCATTTT. Protein sequence: CASMTLGRTAGNQPQHF.

The V gene is TRBV7-2, the J gene TRBJ2-3; possible D gene TRBD1, 5 bases. This CDR3 contains 14 residues. The V end was cut by 3 bases, the J end by 1 base, with 8 bases between. Per the germline V gene, CDR1 is SGHTA and CDR2 is FQGNSA. CDR3 sequence: CASSFSGRTDTQYF. The CDR3 bases are TGTGCCAGCAGCTTCTCAGGGCGCACAGATACGCAGTATTTT.

This chain joins TRBV29-1 and TRBJ2-5, with 10 bases that match TRBD1. V was clipped by 6 bases and J by 6 bases; unmatched bases: 4. The germline CDR1 and CDR2 sequences are SQVTM and ANQGSEA. The CDR3 is made up of 12 amino acids. The CDR3 nucleotides read TGCAGCGTCCGACAGGGGGCAAAGACCCAGTACTTC. It yields the protein CSVRQGAKTQYF.

The rearrangement joins TRBV28 to TRBJ1-2; 8 nucleotides align to TRBD1. Germline V gene lookup returns CDR1 MDHEN and CDR2 SYDVKM. The CDR3 is made up of 14 amino acids. V lost 2 bases to trimming and J lost 2 bases; unmatched junction nucleotides: 1. The CDR3 DNA is TGTGCCAGCAGTTTACCAGGGGGCAACTATGGCTACACCTTC. It is translated as CASSLPGGNYGYTF.

CDR3 loop: CAWNRGEPEAFF. The CDR3 DNA reads as TGTGCCTGGAACAGGGGGGAACCTGAAGCTTTCTTT. The V call is TRBV30, the J call TRBJ1-1; 8 bases line up with TRBD1. The ends lost 4 bases at V and 6 bases at J; junction bases unmatched: 4. CDR3 length equals 12 residues. CDR1 and CDR2 (germline): GTSNPN, SVGIG (reference sequence).

V usage is TRBV7-7 and J usage is TRBJ1-1; D gene ambiguous. There are 13 residues in the CDR3. Germline V gives CDR1 SSHAT, CDR2 FNYEAQ (reference sequence). The V gene lost 5 bases and the J gene lost 0 bases, with 7 bases spanning the gap. CDR3 region: CASSLTLNTEAFF. CDR3 coding DNA: TGTGCCAGCAGCCTGACACTGAACACTGAAGCTTTCTTT.

This clone has just one count. V usage is TRBV3-1 (or the pseudogene TRBV3-2) and J usage is TRBJ2-1; D ambiguous. The CDR3 runs 13 residues. V lost 1 base, J lost 12 bases, and 13 bases lay in between. The V gene's germline CDR1 is LGHDT and CDR2 YNNKEL (reference sequence). The CDR3 DNA reads as TGTGCCAGCAGCCAAGTTAAAAGCTTGACGCAGTTCTTC. The encoded protein is CASSQVKSLTQFF.

This clone has only a few counts. The genes are TRBV27 and TRBJ1-5; D unclear. The CDR3 is 14 amino acids. V was trimmed by 1 base and J by 7 bases, leaving 11 bases between them. Germline V gene sequence: CDR1 MNHEY, CDR2 SMNVEV (reference sequence). CDR3 in DNA: TGTGCCAGCAGTTTATTAGGGTACGAGCAGCCCCAGCATTTT. Encoded protein: CASSLLGYEQPQHF.

V usage is TRBV6-2 or TRBV6-3 and J usage is TRBJ2-2, with D perhaps matching TRBD1 (6 bases). Deletions cut 5 bases from V and 7 bases from J, with 8 bases between. CDR1 is MNHEY, CDR2 SVGEGT, per germline. CDR3 length: 12 residues. For the CDR3, the DNA is TGTGCCAGCAGTACAGGGTTCGGGGAGCTGTTTTTT. It specifies CASSTGFGELFF.

CDR3 DNA: TGTGCCAGCAGCGGCCGGACAGGGGATGGCTACACCTTC. Its protein product is CASSGRTGDGYTF. The chain carries TRBV5-4 and TRBJ1-2, with 9 positions matching TRBD1. The CDR3 is made up of 13 amino acids. The J segment lost 6 bases and the V segment lost 4 bases, leaving 4 bases of the junction unmatched. Germline V gives CDR1 SGHNT, CDR2 YYREEE (reference sequence).